This TCR beta chain comes out of a study of T-cell reconstitution after alpha-beta-depleted transplantation in children. This clonotype was detected many times. Its target is unknown. From germline, CDR1 is MNHEY and CDR2 SVGAGI. This CDR3 has 15 amino acids. V shed 2 bases, J shed 0 bases, and the junction held 3 bases outside the gene matches. For TCRbeta, the library was prepared with unique molecular identifiers. TCRdb re-called the PCR reads through MiXCR, storing one row per CDR3 protein. The table shows about a million distinct CDR3 sequences, with under 30% occurring only once. Study-level findings and limits: Where alpha-beta T cells came from about two months after transplant was reportedly several hundred expanded graft clones. Several patients had high TCRbeta diversity at day 60; it came from surviving recipient T cells and thymic progenitors.

V is TRBV6-5 and J is TRBJ1-1, with TRBD1 matching over 7 bases. The clonotype comes from a boy younger than two who had a stem cell transplant for SCID, so the T cells may come from the graft donor. Sequenced material: PBMCs, mostly from graft donor cells, taken 360 days after TCRalphabeta/CD19-depleted stem cell transplant. Written as DNA, the CDR3 is TGTGCCAGCAGTTACGGGGACAGAATGAACACTGAAGCTTTCTTT. Its translation: CASSYGDRMNTEAFF.